The clone carrying this TCR beta chain was observed at least ten times. It was RNA transcripts that yielded the amplified TCR beta CDR3 regions. The TCR CDR3 first-round RT-PCR relied on the HTBI primer set. Via MiXCR, TCRdb re-called the multiplex PCR reads, giving one row per CDR3 protein. Found here are more than 600,000 distinct CDR3 sequences, roughly 15% of them singletons; the top ten hold under 9.5%. These data are taken from a study of T cells in Graves' hyperthyroidism and ophthalmopathy. Between the trimmed V and J ends, which lost 6 bases and 6 bases, there was a span of 14 bases. The CDR3 extends over 13 amino acids. Germline lookup yields CDR1 MNHNS and CDR2 SASEGT.

This chain connects TRBV6-1 to TRBJ1-1; no firm D call. Input material: blood. The clonotype comes from a man younger than 35 with Graves' hyperthyroidism. CDR3 in amino acids: CASRSTGDAEAFF. The CDR3 coding sequence is TGTGCCAGCAGGTCGACTGGTGATGCTGAAGCTTTCTTT.